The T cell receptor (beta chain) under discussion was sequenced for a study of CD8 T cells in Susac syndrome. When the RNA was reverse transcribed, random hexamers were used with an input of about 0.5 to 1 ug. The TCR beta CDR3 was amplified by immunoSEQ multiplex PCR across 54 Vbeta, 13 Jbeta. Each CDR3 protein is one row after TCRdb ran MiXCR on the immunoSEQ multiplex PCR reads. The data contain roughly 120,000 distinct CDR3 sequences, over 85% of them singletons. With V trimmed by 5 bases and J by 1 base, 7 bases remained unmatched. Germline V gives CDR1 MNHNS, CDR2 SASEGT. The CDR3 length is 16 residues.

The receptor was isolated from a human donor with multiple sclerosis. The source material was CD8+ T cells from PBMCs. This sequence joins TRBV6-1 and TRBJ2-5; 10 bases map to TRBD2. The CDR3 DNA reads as TGTGCCAGCAGTCCCTTTAGCGGGGGGCCCCAAGAGACCCAGTACTTC. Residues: CASSPFSGGPQETQYF.